Each of the 21 T cell receptor beta chains below was sequenced from the same sample in a study of response to subunit inactivated influenza vaccine. In TCRdb, the RT-PCR reads were re-called with MiXCR into one record per CDR3 protein. The table records 450,000 to 550,000 distinct CDR3 sequences, 25% of them present only once. Source: CD4+ T cells sorted from PBMCs, taken 4 to 6 days after vaccination. Every receptor here comes from a man aged 50 to 59 who received an inactivated influenza vaccine.

This clonotype was seen more than once but under ten times. The chain uses TRBV25-1 and TRBJ2-4; a possible D gene is TRBD1 (5 bases). CDR1 MGHDK and CDR2 SYGVNS come from the germline V gene. Deletions cut 4 bases from V and 7 bases from J, with 17 bases between. This CDR3 comprises 15 residues. CDR3 in amino acids: CASSASFGRDNIQYF. The CDR3 bases are TGTGCCAGCAGTGCGTCGTTCGGCAGGGATAACATTCAGTACTTC.

This clonotype has only a few counts. The V and J genes are TRBV20-1 and TRBJ2-7; TRBD2 might be the D (6 bases). The CDR3 covers 14 residues. Germline V gene sequence: CDR1 DFQATT, CDR2 SNEGSKA (reference sequence). Deletions cut 4 bases from V and 5 bases from J, with 18 bases between. In nucleotides, the CDR3 is TGCAGTGCTACGATCGCGCAAGGAGGGAACGAGCAGTACTTC. Translated: CSATIAQGGNEQYF.

A few counts support this clonotype. This sequence joins TRBV15 and TRBJ2-2; D remains unclear. The CDR3 has 12 amino acids. V was trimmed by 2 bases and J by 8 bases, leaving 6 bases between them. Per the germline V gene, CDR1 is LNHNV and CDR2 is YYDKDF (reference sequence). In nucleotides, the CDR3 is TGTGCCACCAGCAGACCAGAAGGGGAGCTGTTTTTT. Protein: CATSRPEGELFF.

CDR3 in amino acids: CASSGAGGLTDTQYF. The CDR3 coding sequence is TGCGCCAGCAGTGGAGCGGGGGGTTTGACAGATACGCAGTATTTT. V is TRBV10-2 and J is TRBJ2-3, with 9 nucleotides matching TRBD2. J lost 3 bases, V lost 4 bases, and 5 bases had no gene match. This CDR3 has 15 residues. Germline V gene sequence: CDR1 WSHSY, CDR2 SAAADI.

The chain joins TRBV10-3 to TRBJ2-2; D is perhaps TRBD2 (6 bases). CDR1 is ENHRY and CDR2 is SYGVKD in the germline V gene. The CDR3 has 12 residues. V was shortened by 11 bases and J by 6 bases, with 13 bases between the two germline ends. The CDR3 reads CASIRDSGELFF. The CDR3, as DNA: TGTGCCTCGATCCGGGACTCCGGGGAGCTGTTTTTT.

There are a few counts of this clonotype. The gene calls are TRBV7-3 and TRBJ2-7; 7 nucleotides line up with TRBD1. The V segment lost 3 bases and the J segment 5 bases; nucleotides outside the gene matches: 4. CDR1 is SGHTA, CDR2 FQGTGA, per germline. The CDR3 contains 13 residues. This chain's CDR3 is CASSLNRGHEQYF. The CDR3 nucleotides read TGTGCCAGCAGCTTGAACAGGGGCCACGAGCAGTACTTC.

The sample holds a few counts of this clonotype. This chain uses TRBV5-1 with TRBJ2-7; 7 positions match TRBD1. The CDR3 contains 17 residues. The germline V gene has CDR1 SGHRS and CDR2 YFSETQ. V dropped 4 bases and J dropped 2; count of bases not matched to a gene: 15. The CDR3 DNA reads as TGCGCCAGCAGCCCAGACAGCAGGACAGGTAAAACCTACGAGCAGTACTTC. Its translation: CASSPDSRTGKTYEQYF.

In this sample, this clonotype turned up a few times. The V gene is TRBV5-1, the J gene TRBJ2-1; TRBD2 matches at 7 bases. Germline V gives CDR1 SGHRS, CDR2 YFSETQ. V gave up 0 bases and J gave up 1 base; unmatched junction bases: 4. The CDR3 loop spans 16 amino acids. Here the CDR3 DNA reads TGCGCCAGCAGCTTGGCCGGTAGCGGGTCCTACAATGAGCAGTTCTTC. Translation gives CASSLAGSGSYNEQFF.

The table lists this clonotype with many counts. This chain joins TRBV25-1 and TRBJ2-2; no clear D. This CDR3 has 16 residues. Trimming stripped 5 bases from V and 3 bases from J, with 16 bases between. The germline gives CDR1 MGHDK, CDR2 SYGVNS. The CDR3 sequence: CASSREATGDTGELFF. As DNA, the CDR3 is TGTGCCAGCAGTAGAGAGGCAACGGGCGACACCGGGGAGCTGTTTTTT. Together with reference TRBV25-1 and TRBJ2-2, the CDR3 gives the full variable domain: EADIYQTPRYLVIGTGKKITLECSQTMGHDKMYWYQQDPGMELHLIHYSYGVNSTEKGDLSSESTVSRIRTEHFPLTLESARPSHTSQYLCASSREATGDTGELFFGEGSRLTVL.

This clonotype has more than one count but fewer than ten. V and J are TRBV27 and TRBJ1-4; no reliable D call. With 0 bases removed from V and 8 bases from J, the gap between germline ends came to 13 bases. CDR1 is MNHEY, CDR2 SMNVEV, per germline (reference sequence). The CDR3 sequence is 15 residues long. CDR3 loop: CASSLSAVAGEKLFF. CDR3 in DNA: TGTGCCAGCAGTTTATCGGCGGTGGCTGGCGAAAAACTGTTTTTT.

The chain has TRBV12-3 or TRBV12-4 and TRBJ2-5, with a weak D call TRBD2 (6 bases). V lost 0 bases, J lost 5 bases, and 13 bases lay in between. The CDR3 consists of 15 residues. The CDR3 coding sequence is TGTGCCAGCAGTTTAGCGCTGCACCGGGGGGAGACCCAGTACTTC. Encoded protein: CASSLALHRGETQYF.

V and J are TRBV6-5 and TRBJ2-1, with D perhaps TRBD2 (5 bases). The CDR3 is 15 amino acids. Germline loops: CDR1 MNHEY, CDR2 SVGAGI. Trimming took off 2 bases at V and 0 bases at J, with 8 bases between the two ends. CDR3 in amino acids: CASSYPAGSYNEQFF. The CDR3 DNA follows: TGTGCCAGCAGTTACCCCGCGGGCTCCTACAATGAGCAGTTCTTC.

The J gene is TRBJ2-5, the V gene TRBV15; a possible D gene is TRBD1 (5 bases). The CDR3 extends over 14 amino acids. With 0 bases removed from V and 5 bases from J, the gap between germline ends came to 10 bases. The germline V gene has CDR1 LNHNV and CDR2 YYDKDF (reference sequence). The CDR3 DNA follows: TGTGCCACCAGCAGAGACAGGGCGGTGGAGACCCAGTACTTC. Translation gives CATSRDRAVETQYF. Full variable domain (remainder filled in from reference TRBV15 and TRBJ2-5): DAMVIQNPRYQVTQFGKPVTLSCSQTLNHNVMYWYQQKSSQAPKLLFHYYDKDFNNEADTPDNFQSRRPNTSFCFLDIRSPGLGDTAMYLCATSRDRAVETQYFGPGTRLLVL.

This chain uses TRBV10-3 with TRBJ2-7; TRBD2 matches 12 bases. Germline V gene data show CDR1 as ENHRY and CDR2 as SYGVKD. After removal of 6 bases from V and 3 bases from J, the junction contained 0 bases not matched to a gene. The CDR3 consists of 13 residues. The CDR3 DNA reads TGTGCCATCAGGACTAGCGGGGGCTACGAGCAGTACTTC. It encodes CAIRTSGGYEQYF.

The J gene is TRBJ2-3, the V gene TRBV20-1; no definite D call. V was clipped by 6 bases and J by 6 bases, with 19 bases between them. The CDR3 is 14 residues long. Germline V CDR1 and CDR2: DFQATT, SNEGSKA (reference sequence). CDR3 DNA: TGCAGTGCCGACCGGACCCAAGACCCGGATACGCAGTATTTT. Translation: CSADRTQDPDTQYF.

The genes are TRBV20-1 and TRBJ1-2; 7 bases line up with TRBD1. This CDR3 has 14 amino acids. Germline CDR1 DFQATT, CDR2 SNEGSKA (reference sequence). The trim removed 6 bases at V and 4 bases at J, leaving 11 bases unmatched. The CDR3 sequence: CSAAMDRPLYGYTF. CDR3 coding DNA: TGCAGTGCCGCTATGGACAGGCCCCTCTATGGCTACACCTTC.

This sequence joins TRBV20-1 and TRBJ2-5, with a possible D match to TRBD2 (5 bases). CDR3 length: 12 amino acids. Trimming left V 1 base short and J 5 bases short, with 8 bases between. Germline lookup yields CDR1 DFQATT and CDR2 SNEGSKA (reference sequence). DNA for the CDR3: TGCAGTGCTAGAGCGGGAACGGAGACCCAGTACTTC. Its translation is CSARAGTETQYF.

This chain connects TRBV28 to TRBJ1-1; D perhaps matches TRBD1 (5 bases). CDR3 length equals 11 residues. The V gene's germline CDR1 is MDHEN and CDR2 SYDVKM. V gave up 3 bases and J gave up 8 bases, with 7 bases separating them. CDR3 bases: TGTGCCAGCAGTTTGGGACTCGAAGCTTTCTTT. This encodes CASSLGLEAFF.

The CDR3 is CASNLGQGMSTGELFF. In DNA form, the CDR3 reads TGTGCCAGCAACCTGGGACAGGGGATGAGCACCGGGGAGCTGTTTTTT. The chain couples TRBV2 to TRBJ2-2; 10 positions match TRBD1. The CDR3 extends over 16 amino acids. Per germline, CDR1 SNHLY and CDR2 FYNNEI. The V gene end was trimmed by 7 bases and the J gene end by 4 bases; junction bases not matched to a gene: 9.

This rearrangement joins TRBV4-3 to TRBJ2-1; TRBD2 is a possible D gene (6 bases). Looked up from germline, CDR1 is LGHNA and CDR2 is YSLEER. V was pared by 0 bases and J by 5 bases, with 8 bases between. The CDR3 sequence is 14 residues long. DNA for the CDR3: TGCGCCAGCAGCCAAGAGCGGGGAAACAATGAGCAGTTCTTC. The encoded protein is CASSQERGNNEQFF.

The V and J genes are TRBV20-1 and TRBJ2-1, with D possibly matching TRBD2 (5 bases). Germline CDR1 reads DFQATT; CDR2 reads SNEGSKA (reference sequence). The CDR3 length is 17 residues. The V end lost 2 bases, the J end lost 5 bases, and 22 bases lay between the germline ends. The CDR3 spells CSARKPRGLAQNNEQFF. DNA of the CDR3: TGCAGTGCTAGAAAACCCCGTGGGCTAGCTCAAAACAATGAGCAGTTCTTC.